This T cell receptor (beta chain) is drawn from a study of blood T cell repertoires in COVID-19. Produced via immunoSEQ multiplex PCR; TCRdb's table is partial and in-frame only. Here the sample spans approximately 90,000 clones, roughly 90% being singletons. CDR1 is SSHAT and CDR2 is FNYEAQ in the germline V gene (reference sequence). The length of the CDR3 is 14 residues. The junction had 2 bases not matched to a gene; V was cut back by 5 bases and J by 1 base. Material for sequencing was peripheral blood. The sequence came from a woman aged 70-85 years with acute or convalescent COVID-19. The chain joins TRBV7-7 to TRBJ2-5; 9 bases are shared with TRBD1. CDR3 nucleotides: TGTGCCAGCAGCCGGACAGGGGCCCAAGAGACCCAGTACTTC. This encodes CASSRTGAQETQYF.